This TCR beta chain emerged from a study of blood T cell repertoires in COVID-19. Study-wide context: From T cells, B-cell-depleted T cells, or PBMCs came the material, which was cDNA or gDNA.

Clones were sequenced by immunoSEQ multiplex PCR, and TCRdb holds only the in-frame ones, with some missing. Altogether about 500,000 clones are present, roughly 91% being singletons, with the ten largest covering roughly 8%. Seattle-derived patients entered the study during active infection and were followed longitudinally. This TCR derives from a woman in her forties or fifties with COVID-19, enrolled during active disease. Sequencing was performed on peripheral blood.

The CDR3 sequence is CASSQGLAGRDEQFF. The CDR3 nucleotides read TGTGCCAGCAGCCAGGGACTAGCGGGGAGGGATGAGCAGTTCTTC. The rearrangement links TRBV14 to TRBJ2-1; TRBD2 matches at 13 bases. The CDR3 is 15 residues long. Looked up from germline, CDR1 is SGHDN and CDR2 is FVKESK. With 3 bases clipped from V and 8 bases from J, the junction kept 4 bases outside the gene matches. Looking up the rest from reference TRBV14 and TRBJ2-1 gives the full variable domain: EAGVTQFPSHSVIEKGQTVTLRCDPISGHDNLYWYRRVMGKEIKFLLHFVKESKQDESGMPNNRFLAERTGGTYSTLKVQPAELEDSGVYFCASSQGLAGRDEQFFGPGTRLTVL.